This T cell receptor (beta chain) was retrieved from a study of blood T cell repertoires in COVID-19. Study in general: Sites in the United States, Italy and Spain provided acute and convalescent COVID-19 samples. PBMCs, B-cell-depleted T cells, or T cells were the source of the cDNA or gDNA that made up the material.

In the study's own analysis: Researchers report that nucleated cell counts were estimated from reference gene primer amplification. Method: immunoSEQ multiplex PCR; TCRdb's copy keeps in-frame clones and lacks some. Clone size and the V and J calls come from that table; the DNA yielded D and trimming. The sample includes about 410,000 clones, roughly 88% of them seen just once. CDR3 length equals 11 residues. Germline V CDR1 and CDR2: MRHNA, SNTAGT. The V end was cut by 6 bases, the J end by 10 bases, with 10 bases between. The TCR was taken from a woman in her 30s with active or convalescent COVID-19. V is TRBV6-4 and J is TRBJ2-1, with a weak D call TRBD1 (6 bases). Source material: peripheral blood. CDR3 bases: TGTGCCAGCAGACAGGGTGGCGAGCAGTTCTTC. Residues: CASRQGGEQFF.